This T cell receptor beta chain was sequenced during a study of CD8 T cells in ankylosing spondylitis. General study results and limits: Some of the motif variants had earlier been found in reactive arthritis patients' fluid and blood. Eight or nine highly homologous variants made up a TCR beta motif that seemed to typify ankylosing spondylitis blood.

Each CDR3 protein is one row after TCRdb ran MiXCR on the 5' RACE reads. The sample lists about 440,000 distinct CDR3 sequences, roughly a sixth seen once, with over 1% in the top ten. A word on this clonotype: Its antigen is not known.

Sequenced sample: blood, either unsorted or a sorted T cell fraction (not recorded which). The receptor was isolated from a male donor with ankylosing spondylitis.

Here the CDR3 DNA reads TGCAGTGCTAGAGATTCCCTCACCGGGGAGCTGTTTTTT. This sequence encodes CSARDSLTGELFF. The chain recombines TRBV20-1 with TRBJ2-2; no firm D call. Germline CDR1 and CDR2: DFQATT and SNEGSKA (reference sequence). V was cut by 0 bases and J by 4 bases, with 6 bases left in between. The CDR3 runs to 13 residues.